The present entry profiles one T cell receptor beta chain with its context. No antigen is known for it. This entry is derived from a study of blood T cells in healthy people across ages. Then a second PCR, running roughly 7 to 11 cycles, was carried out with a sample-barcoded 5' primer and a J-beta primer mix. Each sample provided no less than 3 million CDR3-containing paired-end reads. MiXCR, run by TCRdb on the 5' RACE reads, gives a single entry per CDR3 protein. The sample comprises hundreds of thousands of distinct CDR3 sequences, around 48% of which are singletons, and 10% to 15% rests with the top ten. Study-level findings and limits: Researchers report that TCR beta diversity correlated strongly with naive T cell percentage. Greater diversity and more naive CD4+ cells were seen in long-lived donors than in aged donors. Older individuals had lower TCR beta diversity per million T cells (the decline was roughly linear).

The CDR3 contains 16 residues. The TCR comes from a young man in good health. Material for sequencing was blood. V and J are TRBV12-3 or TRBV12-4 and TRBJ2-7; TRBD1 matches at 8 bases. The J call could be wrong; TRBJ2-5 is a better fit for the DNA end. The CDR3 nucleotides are TGTGCCAGCAGTTGGGCCACCGGACAGGGTGAAAAGACCCAGTACTTC. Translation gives CASSWATGQGEKTQYF.